The rows below give T cell receptor beta chains drawn from one sample of a study of CD8+ T cells in alopecia areata. The protocol was immunoSEQ multiplex PCR, while the TCRdb copy is restricted to in-frame clones and leaves out a portion. The sample holds 140,000 to 150,000 clones, about 60% seen once. The source was CD4+ T cells sorted from blood, collected at week 0. Receptors originate from a human donor with alopecia areata. Both conserved end residues are part of each CDR3. A D gene is named only where the DNA matches it firmly. Clone size appears in some rows only: once, few, many, or a class for an expanded clone.

d_gene	abundance	j_gene	v_gene	CDR3nt	CDR3aa
TRBD2	-	TRBJ2-3	TRBV5-1	TGCGCCAGCAGCCGGGGGGGCACAGATACGCAGTATTTT	CASSRGGTDTQYF
TRBD1	few	TRBJ2-2	TRBV27	TGTGCCAGCAGCCGACATTCTGGGACAGGGGACACCGGGGAGCTGTTTTTT	CASSRHSGTGDTGELFF
TRBD2	-	TRBJ2-5	TRBV5-1	TGCGCCAGCAGCTTGGCCCCTAGCGGGGGCGGAGAGACCCAGTACTTC	CASSLAPSGGGETQYF
-	-	TRBJ2-7	TRBV6-5	TGTGCCAGCAGTGGGGGAGAGTGGCCTACCTACGAGCAGTACTTC	CASSGGEWPTYEQYF
-	-	TRBJ2-6	TRBV4-1	TGCGCCAGCAGCCCAAGTCTGGGGGGTGGGGCCAACGTCCTGACTTTC	CASSPSLGGGANVLTF
-	-	TRBJ1-2	TRBV2	TGTGCCAGCAGCCTAGACAGGCATAACTATGGCTACACCTTC	CASSLDRHNYGYTF
-	-	TRBJ2-6	TRBV25-1	TGTGCCAGTCAGGGAGGTGGGGCCAACGTCCTGACTTTC	CASQGGGANVLTF
TRBD1	few	TRBJ2-2	TRBV7-2	TGTGCCAGCAGCTTAGTAGGGGGCACGAACACCGGGGAGCTGTTTTTT	CASSLVGGTNTGELFF
-	few	TRBJ1-5	TRBV19	TGTGCCAGTAGTGGGCAGGGACGGCTCAATCAGCCCCAGCATTTT	CASSGQGRLNQPQHF
-	-	TRBJ1-5	TRBV30	TGTGCCTGGAGTGTACTTGGACGCAATCAGCCCCAGCATTTT	CAWSVLGRNQPQHF
-	-	TRBJ1-2	TRBV29-1	TGCAGCGTTTCCGGACAGCACTATGGCTACACCTTC	CSVSGQHYGYTF
-	-	TRBJ2-3	TRBV4-3	TGCGCCAGCAGCCCCTGGACTAGCACAGATACGCAGTATTTT	CASSPWTSTDTQYF
TRBD1	-	TRBJ2-5	TRBV11-2	TGTGCCAGCAGCCAACAGGGGTTTATGACCCAGTACTTC	CASSQQGFMTQYF